The TCR beta chain described here comes from a study of cytomegalovirus exposure and HLA in healthy donors. The CDR3 is made up of 15 amino acids. Germline V CDR1 and CDR2: KGHSY, FQNENV. V lost 2 bases, J lost 5 bases, and 12 bases lay in between. Study conclusions and caveats: A later analysis reportedly identified an Asian-associated ancestry cluster as carrying fewer N-insertions than the roughly 700-donor mean.

Vbeta (60) and Jbeta (13) primers were used in the PCR. TCRdb's copy holds only in-frame clones and misses some; the assay was immunoSEQ multiplex PCR. The sample lists 160,000 or so clones; roughly 79% were seen once. About this clone itself: The antigen remains unidentified.

The rearrangement links TRBV16 to TRBJ1-4; D gene ambiguous. The sample consisted of PBMCs. The sequence was obtained from a woman aged 40 to 55 in good health and CMV-seronegative. CDR3 loop: CASSQDGLSNEKLFF. The CDR3, as DNA: TGTGCCAGCAGCCAAGACGGACTATCCAATGAAAAACTGTTTTTT.